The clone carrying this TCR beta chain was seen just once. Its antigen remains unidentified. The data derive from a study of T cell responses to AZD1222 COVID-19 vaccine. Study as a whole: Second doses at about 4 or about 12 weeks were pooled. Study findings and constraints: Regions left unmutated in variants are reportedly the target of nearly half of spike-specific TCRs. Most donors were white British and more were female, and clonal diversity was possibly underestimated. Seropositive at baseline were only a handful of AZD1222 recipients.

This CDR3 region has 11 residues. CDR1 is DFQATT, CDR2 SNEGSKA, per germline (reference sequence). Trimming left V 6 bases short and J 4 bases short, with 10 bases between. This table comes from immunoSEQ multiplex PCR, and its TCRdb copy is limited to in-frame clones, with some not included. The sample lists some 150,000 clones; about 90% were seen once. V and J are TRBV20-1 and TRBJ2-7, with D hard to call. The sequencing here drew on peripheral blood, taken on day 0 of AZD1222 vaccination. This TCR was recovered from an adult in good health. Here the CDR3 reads CSARTGYEQYF. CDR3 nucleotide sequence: TGCAGTGCAAGGACGGGTTACGAGCAGTACTTC.